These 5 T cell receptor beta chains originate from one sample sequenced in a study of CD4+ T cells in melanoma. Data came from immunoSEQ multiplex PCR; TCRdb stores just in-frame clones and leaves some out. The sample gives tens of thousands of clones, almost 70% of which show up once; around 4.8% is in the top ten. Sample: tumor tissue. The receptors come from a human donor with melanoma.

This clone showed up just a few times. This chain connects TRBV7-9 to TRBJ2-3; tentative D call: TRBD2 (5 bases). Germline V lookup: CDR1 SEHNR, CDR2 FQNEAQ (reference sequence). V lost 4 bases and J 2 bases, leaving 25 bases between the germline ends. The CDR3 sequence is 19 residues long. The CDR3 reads CASSSPSVSVNPSTDTQYF. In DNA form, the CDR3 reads TGTGCCAGCAGCTCCCCGTCGGTTAGCGTAAACCCTTCCACAGATACGCAGTATTTT.

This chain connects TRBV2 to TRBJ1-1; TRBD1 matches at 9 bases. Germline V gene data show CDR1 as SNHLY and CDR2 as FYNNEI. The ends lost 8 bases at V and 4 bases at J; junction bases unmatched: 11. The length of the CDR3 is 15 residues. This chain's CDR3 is CASLKQGAGGTEAFF. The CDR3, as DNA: TGTGCCAGCCTCAAACAGGGGGCTGGGGGCACTGAAGCTTTCTTT.

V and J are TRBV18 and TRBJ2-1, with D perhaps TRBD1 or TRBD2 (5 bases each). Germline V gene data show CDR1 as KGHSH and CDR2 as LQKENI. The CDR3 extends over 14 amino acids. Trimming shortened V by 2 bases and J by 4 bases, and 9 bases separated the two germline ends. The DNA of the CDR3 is TGTGCCAGCTCACCAGGGACCCTTTACAATGAGCAGTTCTTC. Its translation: CASSPGTLYNEQFF.

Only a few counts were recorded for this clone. The CDR3 protein is CAISTTGTENNYGYTF. The CDR3 DNA follows: TGTGCCATCAGCACAACGGGGACAGAGAATAACTATGGCTACACCTTC. The chain uses TRBV10-3 and TRBJ1-2, with TRBD1 matching over 7 bases. The CDR3 has 16 amino acids. Germline CDR1 is ENHRY and CDR2 is SYGVKD. V was clipped by 6 bases and J by 1 base; unmatched bases: 11.

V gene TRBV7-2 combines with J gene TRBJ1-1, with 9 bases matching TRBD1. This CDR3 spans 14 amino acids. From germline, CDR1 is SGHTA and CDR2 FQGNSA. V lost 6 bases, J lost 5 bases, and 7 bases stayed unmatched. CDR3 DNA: TGTGCCAGCAGTAAGGACAGGGGAAGAACTGAAGCTTTCTTT. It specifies CASSKDRGRTEAFF.